Sequencing of this T cell receptor (beta chain) was carried out in a study of T-cell memory formation after mild COVID-19. Background on the study: Largely donor-specific TCR clusters were found.

This clonotype was recorded many times. This CDR3 is built from 14 residues. The germline gives CDR1 SGHVS, CDR2 FQNEAQ. The J segment lost 2 bases and the V segment lost 4 bases, leaving 2 bases of the junction unmatched. Constant-segment-primed 5'RACE gave TCR alpha and TCR beta cDNA libraries with sample barcodes and UMIs. Via MiXCR, TCRdb re-called the 5' RACE reads, giving one row per CDR3 protein. The sample carries fewer than 200,000 distinct CDR3 sequences, approximately 17% recorded once. Material: PBMCs or a T cell subset sorted from them (not recorded which). The rearrangement uses TRBV7-8 and TRBJ2-3; 8 positions match TRBD1. The receptor's source is a man between 18 and 35 years old who had mild COVID-19 (a few samples of this study predate the infection). Cell type and time point are not known. Written as DNA, the CDR3 is TGTGCCAGCAGCTCACAGGGGGTCACAGATACGCAGTATTTT. This sequence encodes CASSSQGVTDTQYF.